A single sample gave rise to the 9 T cell receptor beta chains below, sequenced in a study of CD8+CD57+ T cells in acquired aplastic anemia (dated 2018 in TCRdb). Sequencing used an Illumina HiSeq 2000. TCR beta VDJ combination and CDR3 sequence profiling used genomic DNA as the template. TCRdb passed the public sequencing reads through fastp at Q25 and MiXCR, retaining productive beta sequences. Every CDR3 protein is listed once, alongside the most common genes and DNA of its rows. In all, the sample holds roughly 290,000 distinct CDR3 sequences, and under 60% of those were seen once. The biggest ten clones account for around 1.2% of the sample. Expansion of CD8+CD57+ cells had been shown by flow cytometry in the patients chosen for sequencing. The sequenced material came from sorted CD4+, CD8+, or CD8+CD57+ T cells (not recorded which) from PBMCs. These receptors originate from a human donor with aplastic anemia.

The chain couples TRBV4-1 to TRBJ2-7; D not resolved. Trimming stripped 1 base from V and 1 base from J, with 8 bases between. CDR1 MGHRA and CDR2 YSYEKL come from the germline V gene. This CDR3 region has 14 residues. The CDR3 here is CASSQGRHSYEQYF. The DNA of the CDR3 is TGCGCCAGCAGCCAAGGACGGCATTCCTACGAGCAGTACTTC.

This clonotype was observed a handful of times. The chain carries TRBV30 and TRBJ2-1; 7 positions agree with TRBD2. This CDR3 comprises 16 residues. The V gene's germline CDR1 is GTSNPN and CDR2 SVGIG (reference sequence). The J segment lost 2 bases and the V segment lost 0 bases, leaving 7 bases of the junction unmatched. The CDR3 here is CAWSVAGAVAYNEQFF. CDR3 bases: TGTGCCTGGAGTGTGGCGGGAGCGGTAGCCTACAATGAGCAGTTCTTC.

This clonotype was recorded many times. The V and J genes are TRBV6-2 or TRBV6-3 and TRBJ2-2; D is possibly TRBD1 (7 bases). Trimming removed 6 bases from V and 3 bases from J, with 17 bases in between. The CDR3 runs 16 residues. Germline assignment: CDR1 MNHEY and CDR2 SVGEGT. For the CDR3, the DNA is TGTGCCAGCAGCTACAACAGGGGCGGGGACACCGGGGAGCTGTTTTTT. Residues: CASSYNRGGDTGELFF.

The J gene is TRBJ2-1, the V gene TRBV7-8; TRBD2 matches 9 bases. This CDR3 contains 14 residues. V shed 0 bases and J 15 bases; nucleotides not matched to a gene: 9. Germline loops: CDR1 SGHVS, CDR2 FQNEAQ. The CDR3 coding sequence is TGTGCCAGCAGCTTAGCGTGGCTAGCGGGGTATCTGTTCTTC. Translating it yields CASSLAWLAGYLFF.

The chain joins TRBV10-3 to TRBJ1-1; perhaps TRBD1 as D (5 bases). This CDR3 contains 14 residues. CDR1 is ENHRY and CDR2 is SYGVKD in the germline V gene. The V end was cut by 4 bases, the J end by 4 bases, with 13 bases between. In DNA, the CDR3 is TGTGCCATCAGTGGTACCGACAGACTCACTGAAGCTTTCTTT. Its translation: CAISGTDRLTEAFF.

V gene TRBV7-2 combines with J gene TRBJ2-7; D perhaps matches TRBD1 (6 bases). CDR3 length equals 14 residues. Trimming pared 5 bases from V and 5 bases from J, leaving 16 bases between. Germline assignment: CDR1 SGHTA and CDR2 FQGNSA. The chain's CDR3 is CASSPGQLRDEQYF. The CDR3 DNA is TGTGCCAGCAGCCCCGGACAGCTTCGGGACGAGCAGTACTTC.

This clonotype was found many times. The V call is TRBV4-1, the J call TRBJ2-7; TRBD1 is a possible D gene (7 bases). The CDR3 length is 15 residues. Germline V gene sequence: CDR1 MGHRA, CDR2 YSYEKL. V shed 3 bases and J shed 0 bases, with 12 bases lying between them. CDR3 region: CASSHPGGSSYEQYF. DNA of the CDR3: TGCGCCAGCAGCCACCCAGGGGGGAGCTCCTACGAGCAGTACTTC.

The V gene is TRBV6-2 or TRBV6-3, the J gene TRBJ2-7; no clear D. Germline V CDR1 and CDR2: MNHEY, SVGEGT. The CDR3 has 13 amino acids. Trimming left V 7 bases short and J 1 base short, with 11 bases between. CDR3 DNA sequence: TGTGCCAGCACCACGACATGGTCCTACGAGCAGTACTTC. This translates into CASTTTWSYEQYF.

The chain uses TRBV7-9 and TRBJ2-7; 8 bases align to TRBD1. V lost 4 bases, J lost 3 bases, and 5 bases stayed unmatched. This CDR3 comprises 14 residues. Germline CDR1 is SEHNR and CDR2 is FQNEAQ (reference sequence). This chain's CDR3 is CASSSGQGYYEQYF. The CDR3 DNA follows: TGTGCCAGCAGCTCCGGACAGGGCTACTACGAGCAGTACTTC.